The clone carrying this T cell receptor (beta chain) was picked up many times. The authors deemed Graves' hyperthyroidism stable absent ophthalmopathy progression within 18 months. Subjects aged 18 to 65 presented with newly diagnosed hyperthyroidism of less than 2 months' duration. This sample was included in a study of T cells in Graves' hyperthyroidism and ophthalmopathy. Germline CDR1 is LNHDA and CDR2 is SQIVND (reference sequence). This CDR3 region has 12 residues. The J segment lost 5 bases and the V segment lost 7 bases, leaving 4 bases of the junction unmatched. TCR beta CDR3 regions were amplified from RNA transcripts. The HTBI set primed first-round TCR CDR3 RT-PCR. TCRdb recomputed calls from the multiplex PCR reads with MiXCR, one row per CDR3 protein. The table includes about 690,000 distinct CDR3 sequences, roughly 17% detected once.

The sequence was obtained from a man in his fifties with Graves' hyperthyroidism. The material sequenced was blood. V and J are TRBV19 and TRBJ1-1, with TRBD1 identical over 7 bases. CDR3 sequence reads: CASKAGGTEAFF. CDR3 DNA: TGTGCCAGTAAGGCAGGGGGGACTGAAGCTTTCTTT. The entire variable domain, with the rest obtained from reference TRBV19 and TRBJ1-1, is as follows: DGGITQSPKYLFRKEGQNVTLSCEQNLNHDAMYWYRQDPGQGLRLIYYSQIVNDFQKGDIAEGYSVSREKKESFPLTVTSAQKNPTAFYLCASKAGGTEAFFGQGTRLTVV.